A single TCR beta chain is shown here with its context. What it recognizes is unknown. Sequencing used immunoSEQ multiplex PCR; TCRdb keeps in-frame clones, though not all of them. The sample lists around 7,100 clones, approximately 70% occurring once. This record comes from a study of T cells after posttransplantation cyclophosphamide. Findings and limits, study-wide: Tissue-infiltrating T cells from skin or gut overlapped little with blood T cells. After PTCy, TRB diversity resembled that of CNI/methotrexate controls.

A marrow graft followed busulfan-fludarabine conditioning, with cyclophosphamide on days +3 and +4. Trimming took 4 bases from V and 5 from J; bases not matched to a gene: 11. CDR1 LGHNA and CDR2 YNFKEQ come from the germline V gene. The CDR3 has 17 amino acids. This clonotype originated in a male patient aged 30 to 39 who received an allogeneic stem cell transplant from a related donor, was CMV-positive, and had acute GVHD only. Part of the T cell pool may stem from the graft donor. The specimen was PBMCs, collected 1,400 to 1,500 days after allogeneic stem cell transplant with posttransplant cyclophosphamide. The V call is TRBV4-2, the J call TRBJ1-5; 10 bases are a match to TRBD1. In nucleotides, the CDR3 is TGTGCCAGCAGCCTAGACCCGACAGGGGGCGGGGATCAGCCCCAGCATTTT. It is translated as CASSLDPTGGGDQPQHF.